The clone carrying this TCR beta chain was counted ten times or more. The TCR beta CDR3 regions underwent amplification using RNA transcripts as the source. The TCR CDR3 was amplified in a first-round RT-PCR using the HTBI primer set. TCRdb itself ran the multiplex PCR reads through MiXCR, one entry per CDR3 protein. The sample lists fewer than 450,000 distinct CDR3 sequences, more than 12% occurring once. Any patient presenting with uncontrolled infection, other autoimmune disease, pregnancy or lactation was left out. Clinical symptoms, serum thyroxine, TRAb, thyroid ultrasound and orbital computed tomography informed diagnoses. The sample is drawn from a study of T cells in Graves' hyperthyroidism and ophthalmopathy. The germline V gene has CDR1 SGHTA and CDR2 FQGTGA. This CDR3 has 15 residues. The J segment lost 6 bases and the V segment lost 2 bases, leaving 9 bases of the junction unmatched.

The TCR comes from a man in his fifties with Graves' ophthalmopathy. Sample: blood. The chain joins TRBV7-3 to TRBJ2-7, with 8 bases fitting TRBD2. Here the CDR3 DNA reads TGTGCCAGCAGCTTACAGGGACTAGGGGCGGGCGAGCAGTACTTC. Protein sequence: CASSLQGLGAGEQYF.